This T cell receptor (beta chain) is drawn from a study of identical twins (dated by TCRdb to 2016 to 2018). Broadly, across the study: The study deep-sequenced TCR alpha and beta repertoires from monozygotic twins, unrelated adults of various ages and cord blood to test whether fetal clonotypes persist. Replicate twin experiments were performed at different times using different library preparation protocols to rule out contamination. Study-wide findings and limitations: Out-of-frame TCR alpha sharing in monozygotic twins was systematically underestimated by recombination models, whereas sharing between unrelated individuals was in agreement with the recombination models. Because the same donors could not be followed over many years, the conclusions depended on cross-sectional statistical analysis. Invariant T cells such as MAIT and iNKT could partly confound zero-insertion analyses, though diverse VJ usage argued against this for most clonotypes. Compared with coincidental sharing between unrelated individuals, out-of-frame TCR alpha sequences shared between twins showed an excess of sequences with low generation probability. Excess twin sharing in beta out-of-frame sequences was weaker because fewer shared sequences lowered the signal-to-noise ratio. Fewer insertions were carried by abundant cord blood beta clonotypes, a similar but weaker trend appeared in young adult naive repertoires, and no such trend appeared in memory repertoires.

As for this clonotype: It has no known antigen specificity. The junction departs from the called germline gene at one end, perhaps through a read error.

All donors were healthy Caucasians. Three pairs of female monozygotic twins, all aged roughly 18 to 29 years, made up the twin cohort. Peripheral blood mononuclear cells were used as the source from which RNA for TCR libraries was isolated. Via the germline V gene (reference sequence), CDR1 is DFQATT and CDR2 SNEGSKA. The CDR3 contains 17 residues, cysteine and phenylalanine counted. Only CDR3 DNA is held: 51 bases, read in frame from base 1. The method was 5' RACE. The sample was run on an Illumina HiSeq 2000. Template switching added a universal primer binding site, and the final cDNA carried a unique molecular identifier that allowed TCR cDNA molecules to be counted accurately. Specific primers in the conserved constant-segment region were used to synthesize first-strand cDNA for the TCR alpha and beta chains. To control for contamination, every cDNA library carried two barcodes: a SMART-Mk sample barcode plus Illumina barcodes. TruSeq adapter sequences and Illumina sample barcodes were added in two successive PCR steps. Sequencing of the TCR alpha and beta cDNA libraries was done on the Illumina HiSeq platform using custom primers. Regarding the original processing steps: MiGEC was used to process raw reads and extract unique molecular identifiers, and MiXCR was used to find CDR3 positions. Recombination models were inferred per individual with the repgenHMM and IGoR tools using an EM algorithm. The tcR package in R was used for shared clonotype analysis, with sharing normalized by the product of cloneset sizes. Out-of-frame nonproductive sequences were analyzed to study raw recombination free of thymic and clonal selection effects. TCRdb trimmed the raw reads at Q25, called clones with MiXCR and kept productive beta chains. When rows share a CDR3 protein, they turn into one entry using the most common DNA and genes. What appears here as the V and J calls and clone size reflects TCRdb's work, not the paper's. The sample contains over 550,000 distinct CDR3 sequences, around 7.4% of them found a single time. The leading ten clones occupy 1.6% of the sample.

The sample was also reused in another study, on yellow fever vaccine responses in identical twins. As that second paper reports: According to the authors, the vaccine-induced T cell response in identical twins seemed to be partly convergent and partly specific to each individual. Focusing on identical twins, the study followed the T cell clones that responded to the vaccine, and did so with precision.

Recombination joined TRBV20-1 with TRBJ2-2; the D region is possibly TRBD1 or TRBD2, each matching across 5 bases. Sequenced input: PBMCs. This receptor was obtained from a woman between 18 and 29 years old in good health. The nucleotide sequence is TGCTGTGCTAGAGGGATCAGGGATCCTGCGAACACCGGGGAGCTGTTTTTT. The resulting protein is CCARGIRDPANTGELFF.